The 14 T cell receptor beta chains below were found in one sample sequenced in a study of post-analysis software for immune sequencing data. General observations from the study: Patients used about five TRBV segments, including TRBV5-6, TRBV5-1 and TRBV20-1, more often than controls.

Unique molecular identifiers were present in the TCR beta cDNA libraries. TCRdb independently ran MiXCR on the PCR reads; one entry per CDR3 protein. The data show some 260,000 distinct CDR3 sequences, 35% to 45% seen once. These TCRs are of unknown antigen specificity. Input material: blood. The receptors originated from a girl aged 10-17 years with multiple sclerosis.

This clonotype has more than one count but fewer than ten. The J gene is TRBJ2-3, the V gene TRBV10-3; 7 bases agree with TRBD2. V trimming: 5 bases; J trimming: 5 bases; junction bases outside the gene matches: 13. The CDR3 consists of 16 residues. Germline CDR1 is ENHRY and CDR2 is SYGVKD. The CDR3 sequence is CAISKGLPDLGDTQYF. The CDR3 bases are TGTGCCATCAGTAAGGGACTACCCGACCTCGGAGATACGCAGTATTTT.

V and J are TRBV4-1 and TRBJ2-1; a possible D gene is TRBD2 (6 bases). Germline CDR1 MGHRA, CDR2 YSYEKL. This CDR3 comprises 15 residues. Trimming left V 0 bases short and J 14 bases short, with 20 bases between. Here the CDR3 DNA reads TGCGCCAGCAGCCAAGATCTGTGGGGAGGAGGTTTGGAGTTCTTC. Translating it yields CASSQDLWGGGLEFF.

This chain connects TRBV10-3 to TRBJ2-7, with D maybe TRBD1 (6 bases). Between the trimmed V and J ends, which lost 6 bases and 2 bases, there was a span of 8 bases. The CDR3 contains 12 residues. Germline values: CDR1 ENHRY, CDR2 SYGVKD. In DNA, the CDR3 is TGTGCCATCAGAGGACAGACCTACGAGCAGTACTTC. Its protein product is CAIRGQTYEQYF.

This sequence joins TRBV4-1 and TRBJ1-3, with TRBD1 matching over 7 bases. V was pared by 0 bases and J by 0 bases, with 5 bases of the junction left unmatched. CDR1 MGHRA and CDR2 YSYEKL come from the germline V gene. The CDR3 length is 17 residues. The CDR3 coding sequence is TGCGCCAGCAGCCAAGAGGGGACAGTTAACTCTGGAAACACCATATATTTT. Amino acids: CASSQEGTVNSGNTIYF.

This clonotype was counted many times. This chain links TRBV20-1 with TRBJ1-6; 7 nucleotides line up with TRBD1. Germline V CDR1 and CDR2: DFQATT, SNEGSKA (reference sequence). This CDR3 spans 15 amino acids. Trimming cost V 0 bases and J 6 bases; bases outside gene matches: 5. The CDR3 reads CSARDRRQGNSPLHF. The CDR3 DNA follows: TGCAGTGCTAGAGATAGGAGACAGGGTAATTCACCCCTCCACTTT.

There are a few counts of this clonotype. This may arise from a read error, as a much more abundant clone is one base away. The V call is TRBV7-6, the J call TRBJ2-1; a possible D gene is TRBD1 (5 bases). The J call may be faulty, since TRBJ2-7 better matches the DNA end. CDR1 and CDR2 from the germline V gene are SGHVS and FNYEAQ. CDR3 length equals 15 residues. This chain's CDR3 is CASSLGVSSYNEQYF. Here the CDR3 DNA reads TGTGCCAGCAGCCTAGGGGTTAGCTCCTACAATGAGCAGTACTTC.

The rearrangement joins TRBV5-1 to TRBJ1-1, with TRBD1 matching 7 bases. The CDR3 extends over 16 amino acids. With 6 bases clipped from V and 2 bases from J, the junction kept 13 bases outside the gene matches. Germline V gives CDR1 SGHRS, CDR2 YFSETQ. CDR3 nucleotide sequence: TGCGCCAGCACCCTCGGCCGGACAGGAGCAAACACTGAAGCTTTCTTT. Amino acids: CASTLGRTGANTEAFF.

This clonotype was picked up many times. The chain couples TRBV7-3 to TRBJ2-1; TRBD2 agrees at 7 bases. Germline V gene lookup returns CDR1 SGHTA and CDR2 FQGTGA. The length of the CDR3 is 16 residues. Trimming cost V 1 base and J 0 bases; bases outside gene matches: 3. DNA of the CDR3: TGTGCCAGCAGCTTAAACGGCGGGAGCTCCTACAATGAGCAGTTCTTC. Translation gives CASSLNGGSSYNEQFF.

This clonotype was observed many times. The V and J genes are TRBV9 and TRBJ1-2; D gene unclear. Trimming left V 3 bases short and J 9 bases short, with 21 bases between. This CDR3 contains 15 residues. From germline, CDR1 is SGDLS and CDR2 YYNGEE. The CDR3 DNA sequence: TGTGCCAGCAGCGGAGTTAAATTAGCCGGCGGGCGCTACACCTTC. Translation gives CASSGVKLAGGRYTF.

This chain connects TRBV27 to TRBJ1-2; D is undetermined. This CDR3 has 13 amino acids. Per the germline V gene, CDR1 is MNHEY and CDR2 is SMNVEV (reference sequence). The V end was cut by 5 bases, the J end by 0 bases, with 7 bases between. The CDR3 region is CASSIRTNYGYTF. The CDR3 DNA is TGTGCCAGCAGTATCAGAACTAACTATGGCTACACCTTC.

The CDR3 DNA reads TGTGCCAGCAGCTGGCGGGGGGGCACAGATACGCAGTATTTT. Encoded protein: CASSWRGGTDTQYF. The rearrangement joins TRBV7-2 to TRBJ2-3, with 8 bases that match TRBD2. Germline CDR1 and CDR2: SGHTA and FQGNSA. Germline trimming cut 4 bases from V and 1 base from J; bases unmatched to any gene: 1. The CDR3 consists of 14 residues.

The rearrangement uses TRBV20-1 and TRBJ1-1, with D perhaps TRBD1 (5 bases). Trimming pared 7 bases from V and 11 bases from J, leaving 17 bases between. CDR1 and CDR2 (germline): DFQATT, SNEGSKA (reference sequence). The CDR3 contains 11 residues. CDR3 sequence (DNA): TGCAGTGGGCTCGACAGCCTAGGCGCTTTCTTT. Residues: CSGLDSLGAFF.

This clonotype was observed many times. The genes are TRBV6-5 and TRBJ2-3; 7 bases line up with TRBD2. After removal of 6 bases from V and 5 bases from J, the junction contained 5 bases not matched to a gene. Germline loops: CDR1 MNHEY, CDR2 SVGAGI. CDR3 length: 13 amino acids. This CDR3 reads CASSLLAQDTQYF. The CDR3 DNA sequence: TGTGCCAGCAGCCTACTAGCGCAAGATACGCAGTATTTT.

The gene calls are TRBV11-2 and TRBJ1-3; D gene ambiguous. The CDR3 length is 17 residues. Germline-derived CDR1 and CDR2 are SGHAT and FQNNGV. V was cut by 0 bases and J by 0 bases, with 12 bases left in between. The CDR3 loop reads CASSLEAVGYSGNTIYF. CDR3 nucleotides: TGTGCCAGCAGCTTAGAAGCAGTGGGTTACTCTGGAAACACCATATATTTT.